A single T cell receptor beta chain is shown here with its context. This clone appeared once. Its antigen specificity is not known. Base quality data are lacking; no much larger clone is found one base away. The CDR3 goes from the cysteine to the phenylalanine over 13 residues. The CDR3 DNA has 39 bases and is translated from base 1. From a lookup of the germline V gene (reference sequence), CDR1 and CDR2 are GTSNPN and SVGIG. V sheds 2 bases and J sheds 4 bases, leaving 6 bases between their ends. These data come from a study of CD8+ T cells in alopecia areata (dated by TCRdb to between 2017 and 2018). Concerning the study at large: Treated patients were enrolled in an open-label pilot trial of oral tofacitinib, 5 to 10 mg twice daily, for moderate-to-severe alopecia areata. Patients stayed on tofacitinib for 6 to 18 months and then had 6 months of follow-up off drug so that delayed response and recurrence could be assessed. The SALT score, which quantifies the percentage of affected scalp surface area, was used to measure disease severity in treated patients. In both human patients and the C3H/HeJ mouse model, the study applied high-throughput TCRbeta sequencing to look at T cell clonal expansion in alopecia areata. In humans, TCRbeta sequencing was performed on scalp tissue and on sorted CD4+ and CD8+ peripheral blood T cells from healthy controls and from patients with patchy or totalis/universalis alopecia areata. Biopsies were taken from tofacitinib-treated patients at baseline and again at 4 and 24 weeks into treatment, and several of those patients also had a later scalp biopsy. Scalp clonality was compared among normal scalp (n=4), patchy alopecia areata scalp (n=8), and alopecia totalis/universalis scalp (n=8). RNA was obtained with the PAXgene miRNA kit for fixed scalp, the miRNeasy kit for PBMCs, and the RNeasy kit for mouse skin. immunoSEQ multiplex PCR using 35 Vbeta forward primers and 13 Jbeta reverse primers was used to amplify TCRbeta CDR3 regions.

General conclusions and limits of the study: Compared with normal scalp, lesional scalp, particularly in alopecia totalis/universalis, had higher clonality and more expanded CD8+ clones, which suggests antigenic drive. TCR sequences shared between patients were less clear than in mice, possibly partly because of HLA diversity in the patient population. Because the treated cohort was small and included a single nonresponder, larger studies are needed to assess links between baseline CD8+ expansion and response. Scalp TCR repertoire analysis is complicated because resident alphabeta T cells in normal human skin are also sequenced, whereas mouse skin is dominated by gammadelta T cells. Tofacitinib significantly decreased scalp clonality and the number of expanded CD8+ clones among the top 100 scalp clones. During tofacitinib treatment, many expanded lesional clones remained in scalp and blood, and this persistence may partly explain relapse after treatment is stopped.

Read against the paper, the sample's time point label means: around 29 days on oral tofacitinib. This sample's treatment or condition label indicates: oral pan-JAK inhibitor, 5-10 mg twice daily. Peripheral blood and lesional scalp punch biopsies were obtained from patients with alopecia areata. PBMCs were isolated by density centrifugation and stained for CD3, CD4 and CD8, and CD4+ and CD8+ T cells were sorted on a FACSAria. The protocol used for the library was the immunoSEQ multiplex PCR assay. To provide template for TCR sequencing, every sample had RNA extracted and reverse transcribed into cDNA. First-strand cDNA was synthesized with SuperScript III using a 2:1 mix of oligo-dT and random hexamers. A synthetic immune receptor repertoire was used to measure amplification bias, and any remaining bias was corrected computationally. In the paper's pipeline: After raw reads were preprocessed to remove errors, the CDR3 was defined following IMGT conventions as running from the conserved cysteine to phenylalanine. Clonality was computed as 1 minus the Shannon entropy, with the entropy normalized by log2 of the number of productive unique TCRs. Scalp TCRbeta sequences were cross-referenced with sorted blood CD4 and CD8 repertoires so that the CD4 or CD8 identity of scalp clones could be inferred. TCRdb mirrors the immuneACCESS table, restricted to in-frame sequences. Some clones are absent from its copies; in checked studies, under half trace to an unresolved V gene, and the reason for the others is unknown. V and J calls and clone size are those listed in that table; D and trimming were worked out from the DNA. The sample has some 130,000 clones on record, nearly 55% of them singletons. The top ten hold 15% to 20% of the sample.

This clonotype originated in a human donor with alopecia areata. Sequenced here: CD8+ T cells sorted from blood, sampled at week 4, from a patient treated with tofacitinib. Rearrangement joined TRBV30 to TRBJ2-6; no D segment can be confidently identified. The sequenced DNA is TGTGCCTGGAGTTGGGCGGGGGCCAACGTCCTGACTTTC. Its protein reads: CAWSWAGANVLTF.